These 21 T cell receptor beta chains came from one sample sequenced in a study of blood T cell repertoires in COVID-19. Generated by immunoSEQ multiplex PCR, the TCRdb table keeps only in-frame clones and is missing some. The table has 200,000 or so clones, roughly four fifths seen once; the top ten hold around 2.7%. Sequencing was performed on peripheral blood. The receptors come from a woman aged 25 to 45 who had recovered from COVID-19.

The V and J genes are TRBV19 and TRBJ1-6, with 7 nucleotides matching TRBD1. Germline loops: CDR1 LNHDA, CDR2 SQIVND (reference sequence). The V gene end was trimmed by 6 bases and the J gene end by 3 bases; junction bases not matched to a gene: 8. This CDR3 comprises 16 residues. The CDR3 region is CASRQLTGSYNSPLHF. CDR3 bases: TGTGCCAGTAGGCAACTGACAGGGAGCTATAATTCACCCCTCCACTTT.

CDR3 coding DNA: TGTGCCACCAGCAGGGGCTGGGCACCCCTCCACTTT. This encodes CATSRGWAPLHF. The chain recombines TRBV15 with TRBJ1-6; D remains unclear. The CDR3 consists of 12 residues. Germline CDR1 is LNHNV and CDR2 is YYDKDF (reference sequence). Trimming took 3 bases from V and 11 from J, leaving 8 bases between them.

This rearrangement joins TRBV7-3 to TRBJ2-1; TRBD2 is a possible D gene (6 bases). Germline CDR1 is SGHTA and CDR2 is FQGTGA. The CDR3 loop spans 15 amino acids. Trimming removed 3 bases at V and 6 bases at J, with 15 bases between. The CDR3 loop is CASSFSSVSGNEQFF. CDR3 sequence (DNA): TGTGCCAGCAGCTTCTCTAGCGTCTCGGGCAATGAGCAGTTCTTC.

This chain links TRBV19 with TRBJ2-1; 10 bases map to TRBD2. This CDR3 has 15 residues. With V trimmed by 4 bases and J by 5 bases, 5 bases remained unmatched. Germline CDR1 and CDR2: LNHDA and SQIVND (reference sequence). For the CDR3, the DNA is TGTGCCAGTAGTACCTTACTAGCGGGGAACAATGAGCAGTTCTTC. Translated: CASSTLLAGNNEQFF.

The chain has TRBV6-5 and TRBJ2-3; 11 bases are a match to TRBD2. V lost 7 bases and J lost 1; bases outside the gene matches: 4. The CDR3 sequence is 15 residues long. The germline V gene has CDR1 MNHEY and CDR2 SVGAGI. CDR3 in DNA: TGTGCCAGCACCGGACTAGCGGGCGGCACAGATACGCAGTATTTT. Translated: CASTGLAGGTDTQYF.

This clone was detected once. The CDR3 region has the DNA TGTGCCAGCAGCCTCCCCGGGGGTTATGGCTACACCTTC. Its translation is CASSLPGGYGYTF. The rearrangement uses TRBV7-3 and TRBJ1-2, with D perhaps matching TRBD1 (5 bases). Trimming left V 5 bases short and J 5 bases short, with 12 bases between. This CDR3 comprises 13 residues. Looked up from germline, CDR1 is SGHTA and CDR2 is FQGTGA. Looking up the rest from reference TRBV7-3 and TRBJ1-2 gives the full variable domain: GAGVSQTPSNKVTEKGKYVELRCDPISGHTALYWYRQSLGQGPEFLIYFQGTGAADDSGLPNDRFFAVRPEGSVSTLKIQRTERGDSAVYLCASSLPGGYGYTFGSGTRLTVV.

The sample holds one count of this clone. A junction end diverges from the germline sequence, so it may reflect a read error. V gene TRBV29-1 combines with J gene TRBJ1-2; D ambiguous. There are 11 residues in the CDR3. CDR1 SQVTM and CDR2 ANQGSEA come from the germline V gene. CDR3 sequence reads: CSVVSSGVAAF. The CDR3 region has the DNA TGCAGCGTTGTAAGTTCCGGAGTGGCCGCCTTC. The entire variable domain, with the rest obtained from reference TRBV29-1 and TRBJ1-2, is as follows: SAVISQKPSRDICQRGTSLTIQCQVDSQVTMMFWYRQQPGQSLTLIATANQGSEATYESGFVIDKFPISRPNLTFSTLTVSNMSPEDSSIYLCSVVSSGVAAFGSGTRLTVV.

V is TRBV5-1 and J is TRBJ1-2; TRBD1 might be the D (5 bases). In germline, CDR1 is SGHRS, CDR2 YFSETQ. The CDR3 loop spans 12 amino acids. V gave up 3 bases and J gave up 8 bases, with 11 bases separating them. The CDR3, as DNA: TGCGCCAGCAGCTCCTCGGGGGACGGCTACACCTTC. Residues: CASSSSGDGYTF.

This sequence joins TRBV6-1 and TRBJ1-2; D gene uncertain. The CDR3 has 17 amino acids. V was shortened by 2 bases and J by 0 bases, with 16 bases between the two germline ends. The germline V gene has CDR1 MNHNS and CDR2 SASEGT. Here the CDR3 reads CASSEPVRREANYGYTF. Written as DNA, the CDR3 is TGTGCCAGCAGTGAACCGGTCCGGAGGGAGGCTAACTATGGCTACACCTTC.

The gene calls are TRBV5-1 and TRBJ2-7; 9 bases are shared with TRBD1. Trimming took 4 bases from V and 2 from J; bases not matched to a gene: 7. The CDR3 loop spans 15 amino acids. Germline-derived CDR1 and CDR2 are SGHRS and YFSETQ. CDR3: CASSPERTGAYEQYF. The DNA for the CDR3 is TGCGCCAGCAGCCCGGAACGGACAGGGGCCTACGAGCAGTACTTC.

The chain combines TRBV7-6 with TRBJ1-2; D might be TRBD1 (6 bases). This CDR3 is built from 15 residues. Germline V lookup: CDR1 SGHVS, CDR2 FNYEAQ. V lost 1 base and J 4 bases, leaving 13 bases between the germline ends. The CDR3 DNA follows: TGTGCCAGCAGCTTAGTCCCGACAGGAACCTATGGCTACACCTTC. Its protein product is CASSLVPTGTYGYTF.

The genes are TRBV7-8 and TRBJ2-3; 8 bases are a match to TRBD2. CDR1 SGHVS and CDR2 FQNEAQ come from the germline V gene. The CDR3 has 14 residues. The V gene end was trimmed by 1 base and the J gene end by 5 bases; junction bases not matched to a gene: 2. The CDR3, as DNA: TGTGCCAGCAGCTTAGGCGGGAGGTTAGATACGCAGTATTTT. Protein: CASSLGGRLDTQYF. The variable domain in full, completed from reference TRBV7-8 and TRBJ2-3, reads GAGVSQSPRYKVAKRGQDVALRCDPISGHVSLFWYQQALGQGPEFLTYFQNEAQLDKSGLPSDRFFAERPEGSVSTLKIQRTQQEDSAVYLCASSLGGRLDTQYFGPGTRLTVL.

This clone was recorded a few times. The chain carries TRBV10-3 and TRBJ2-1; maybe TRBD2 (6 bases). This CDR3 spans 15 amino acids. Germline values: CDR1 ENHRY, CDR2 SYGVKD. The V end was cut by 2 bases, the J end by 3 bases, with 11 bases between. The CDR3 loop reads CAISERGRGYNEQFF. For the CDR3, the DNA is TGTGCCATCAGTGAGCGGGGGAGAGGCTACAATGAGCAGTTCTTC.

In its sample, this clone was seen a few times. The V call is TRBV11-2, the J call TRBJ2-7, with TRBD2 as a possible D gene (5 bases). Germline-derived CDR1 and CDR2 are SGHAT and FQNNGV. V was cut by 1 base and J by 0 bases, with 10 bases left in between. This CDR3 spans 15 amino acids. The CDR3 is CASSLASPASYEQYF. CDR3 coding DNA: TGTGCCAGCAGCTTAGCTAGCCCTGCCTCCTACGAGCAGTACTTC.

The chain links TRBV18 to TRBJ2-3; D gene unclear. Germline assignment: CDR1 KGHSH and CDR2 LQKENI. With 0 bases removed from V and 8 bases from J, the gap between germline ends came to 9 bases. The CDR3 contains 13 residues. CDR3 nucleotide sequence: TGTGCCAGCTCACCACCGTCGAGGAGTACGCAGTATTTT. Translation: CASSPPSRSTQYF.

V and J are TRBV2 and TRBJ1-1; the D gene is possibly TRBD1 (5 bases). Germline assignment: CDR1 SNHLY and CDR2 FYNNEI. This CDR3 region has 15 residues. Trimming cost V 5 bases and J 4 bases, with 17 bases left between them. CDR3 nucleotides: TGTGCCAGCAGTATCGCCGGTGGCAGGGCCACTGAAGCTTTCTTT. Translated, it gives CASSIAGGRATEAFF.

This chain connects TRBV30 to TRBJ1-1; D gene ambiguous. This CDR3 region has 12 residues. The ends were cut back, 0 bases at V and 8 bases at J, with 10 bases in the middle. Germline V lookup: CDR1 GTSNPN, CDR2 SVGIG (reference sequence). The CDR3 region is CAWSVEGSEAFF. CDR3 coding DNA: TGTGCCTGGAGTGTAGAGGGATCCGAAGCTTTCTTT. Full variable domain (missing parts from reference TRBV30 and TRBJ1-1): SQTIHQWPATLVQPVGSPLSLECTVEGTSNPNLYWYRQAAGRGLQLLFYSVGIGQISSEVPQNLSASRPQDRQFILSSKKLLLSDSGFYLCAWSVEGSEAFFGQGTRLTVV.

The chain recombines TRBV7-3 with TRBJ2-5; 8 positions agree with TRBD2. Germline-derived CDR1 and CDR2 are SGHTA and FQGTGA. The V segment lost 5 bases and the J segment 4 bases; nucleotides outside the gene matches: 6. The CDR3 sequence is 14 residues long. CDR3 amino acids: CASSPSGSSETQYF. CDR3 sequence (DNA): TGTGCCAGCAGCCCCAGCGGGAGTTCAGAGACCCAGTACTTC.

CDR3 DNA sequence: TGTGCCAGCAGTCCGGACAGGGGATATGGCTACACCTTC. As protein: CASSPDRGYGYTF. This rearrangement joins TRBV6-2 or TRBV6-3 to TRBJ1-2; TRBD1 matches 9 bases. Germline assignment: CDR1 MNHEY and CDR2 SVGEGT. The CDR3 runs to 13 residues. The J segment lost 5 bases and the V segment lost 5 bases, leaving 3 bases of the junction unmatched.

The chain links TRBV19 to TRBJ2-1, with TRBD2 matching over 8 bases. V trimming: 6 bases; J trimming: 3 bases; junction bases outside the gene matches: 7. The CDR3 is 15 amino acids. Germline V CDR1 and CDR2: LNHDA, SQIVND (reference sequence). Here the CDR3 DNA reads TGTGCCAGTAGACTCGGGAGGGCAGGCTACAATGAGCAGTTCTTC. Its protein product is CASRLGRAGYNEQFF.

Only a few counts were recorded for this clone. The chain links TRBV24-1 to TRBJ2-1; 10 nucleotides line up with TRBD1. Germline assignment: CDR1 KGHDR and CDR2 SFDVKD. Trimming cost V 4 bases and J 12 bases; bases outside gene matches: 2. This CDR3 spans 12 amino acids. In nucleotides, the CDR3 is TGTGCCACCAGTGAGGACAGGGGGACGCAGTTCTTC. It yields the protein CATSEDRGTQFF.